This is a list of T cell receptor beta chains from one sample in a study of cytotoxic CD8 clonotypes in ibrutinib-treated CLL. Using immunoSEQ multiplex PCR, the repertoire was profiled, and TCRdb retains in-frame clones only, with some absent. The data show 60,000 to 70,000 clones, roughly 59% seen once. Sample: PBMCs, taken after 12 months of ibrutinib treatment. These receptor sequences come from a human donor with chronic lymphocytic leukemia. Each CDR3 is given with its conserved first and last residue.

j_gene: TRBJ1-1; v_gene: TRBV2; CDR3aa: CASISNINTEAFF
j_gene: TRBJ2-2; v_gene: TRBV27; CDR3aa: CASKENIYNHPGELFF
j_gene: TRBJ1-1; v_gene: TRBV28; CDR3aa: CASSLSGTNTEAFF
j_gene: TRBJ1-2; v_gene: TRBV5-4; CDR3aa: CASSLSQGDGYTF
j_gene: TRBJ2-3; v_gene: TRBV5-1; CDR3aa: CASSLVGPDTQYF
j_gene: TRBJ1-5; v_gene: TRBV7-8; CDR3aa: CASSSSGAAYQPQHF
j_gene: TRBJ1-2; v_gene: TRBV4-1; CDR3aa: CASSPPRVESYGYTF
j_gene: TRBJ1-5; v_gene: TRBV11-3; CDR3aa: CASSVGPPAQPQHF
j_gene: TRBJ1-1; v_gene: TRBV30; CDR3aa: CAWRMPGTMNTEAFF
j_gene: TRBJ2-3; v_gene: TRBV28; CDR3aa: CASRSHKMQYF
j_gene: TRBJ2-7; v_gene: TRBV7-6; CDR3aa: CASSLALTGREQYF
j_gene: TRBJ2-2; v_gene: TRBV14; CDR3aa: CASSQDRGRRTGELFF
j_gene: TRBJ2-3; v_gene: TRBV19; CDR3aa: CASSIGFGGRPVDTQYF
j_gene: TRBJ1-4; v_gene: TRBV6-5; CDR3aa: CASSGSGEKLFF
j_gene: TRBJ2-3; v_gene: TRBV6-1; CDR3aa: CASSVTDTQYF
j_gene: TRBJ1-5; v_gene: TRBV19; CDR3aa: CASKGVYWPQHF
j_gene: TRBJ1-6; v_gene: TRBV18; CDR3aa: CATTTVGEPLHF
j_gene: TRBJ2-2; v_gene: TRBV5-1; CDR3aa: CASSLGQNTGELFF
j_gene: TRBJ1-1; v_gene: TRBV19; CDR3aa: CASTQLGGRANTEAFF
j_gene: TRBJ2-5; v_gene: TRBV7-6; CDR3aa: CASSMRPAQETQYF
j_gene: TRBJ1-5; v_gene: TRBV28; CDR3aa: CASSFRPGGVFSPQHF
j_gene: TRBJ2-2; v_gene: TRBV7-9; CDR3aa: CASSSSGAKLNTGELFF
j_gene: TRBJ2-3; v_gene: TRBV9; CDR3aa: CASSSRAWEDTQYF
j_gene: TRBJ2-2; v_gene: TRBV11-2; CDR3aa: CASSLADFNTGELFF
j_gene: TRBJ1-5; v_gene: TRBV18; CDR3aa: CASSRSRDSGNQPQHF
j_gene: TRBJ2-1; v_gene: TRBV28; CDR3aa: CASSPVPPKWNEQFF
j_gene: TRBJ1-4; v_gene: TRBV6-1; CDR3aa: CASTSTVEKLFF
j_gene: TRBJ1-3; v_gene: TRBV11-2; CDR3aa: CASSYGSLSSGNTIYF
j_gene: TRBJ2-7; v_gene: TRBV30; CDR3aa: CAWNRESPYEQYF
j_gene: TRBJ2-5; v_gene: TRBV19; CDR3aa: CASSQGQGPLYQETQYF
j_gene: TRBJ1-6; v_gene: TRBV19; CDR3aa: CASRTYHDRGSPLHF
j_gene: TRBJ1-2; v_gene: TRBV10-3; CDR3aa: CAISEDRIYGYTF
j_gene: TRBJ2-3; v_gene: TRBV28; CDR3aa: CASRGLAGTDTQYF
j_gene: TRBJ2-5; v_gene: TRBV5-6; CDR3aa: CASSLRRLVQETQYF
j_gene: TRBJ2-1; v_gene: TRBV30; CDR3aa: CAWSPLAGPNNEQFF
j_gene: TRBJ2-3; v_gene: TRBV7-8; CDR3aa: CASSFLRGRGRITDTQYF
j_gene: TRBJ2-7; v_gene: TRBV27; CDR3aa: CASSPLRAGDHEQYF
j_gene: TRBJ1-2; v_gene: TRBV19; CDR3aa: CASSFRVSGYTF
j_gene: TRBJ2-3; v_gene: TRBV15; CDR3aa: CATSRDLKTGQGRTDTQYF
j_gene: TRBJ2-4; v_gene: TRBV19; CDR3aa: CASTVRGIADIQYF
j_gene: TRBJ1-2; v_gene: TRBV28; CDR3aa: CASSLGQGGYRWSYTF
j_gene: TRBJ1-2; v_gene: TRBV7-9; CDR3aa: CASSLRTDYGYTF
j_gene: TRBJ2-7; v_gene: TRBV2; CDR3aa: CASSWDRVREQYF
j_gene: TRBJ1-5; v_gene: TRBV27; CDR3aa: CASSLRGFNQPQHF
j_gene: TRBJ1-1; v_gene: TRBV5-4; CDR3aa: CASSLTTGTTEAFF
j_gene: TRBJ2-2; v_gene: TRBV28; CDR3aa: CASSLWILGQGYTGELFF
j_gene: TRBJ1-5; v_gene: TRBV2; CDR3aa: CASNLEIDQPQHF
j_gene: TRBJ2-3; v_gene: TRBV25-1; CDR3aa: CASSGAVTFTDTQYF
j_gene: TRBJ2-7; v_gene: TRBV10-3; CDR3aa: CAISELSYEQYF
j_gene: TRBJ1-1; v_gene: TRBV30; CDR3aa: CASAEEPGALAFF
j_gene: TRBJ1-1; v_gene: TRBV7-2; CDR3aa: CASSPLGTGTEAFF
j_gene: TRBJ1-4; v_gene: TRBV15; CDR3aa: CATRGAGGSEKLFF